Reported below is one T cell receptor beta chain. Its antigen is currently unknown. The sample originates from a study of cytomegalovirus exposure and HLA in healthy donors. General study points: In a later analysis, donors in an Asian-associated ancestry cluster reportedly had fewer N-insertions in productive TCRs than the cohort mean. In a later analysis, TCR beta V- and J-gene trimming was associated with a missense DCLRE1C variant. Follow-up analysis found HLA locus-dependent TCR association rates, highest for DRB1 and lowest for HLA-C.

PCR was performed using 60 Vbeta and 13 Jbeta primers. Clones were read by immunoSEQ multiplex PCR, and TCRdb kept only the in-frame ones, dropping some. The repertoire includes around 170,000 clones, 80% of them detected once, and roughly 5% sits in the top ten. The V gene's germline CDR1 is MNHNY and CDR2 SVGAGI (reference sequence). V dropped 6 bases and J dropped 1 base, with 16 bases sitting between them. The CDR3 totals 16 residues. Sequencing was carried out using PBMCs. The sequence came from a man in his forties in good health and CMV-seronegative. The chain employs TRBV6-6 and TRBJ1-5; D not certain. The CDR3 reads CASRDPAGRSNQPQHF. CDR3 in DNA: TGTGCCAGCAGAGACCCCGCGGGAAGGAGCAATCAGCCCCAGCATTTT.